The clone carrying this T cell receptor (beta chain) was observed at least ten times. The record originates from a study of regulatory T cells in long-lasting Graves disease. Stated time point: newly diagnosed GD, antithyroid drugs for less than 3 months. PBMCs were the source of the RNA used for TCR sequencing. HTBI primers from iRepertoire and Arm-PCR of CDR3 regions yielded the TCR beta libraries. TCRdb independently ran MiXCR on the multiplex PCR reads; one entry per CDR3 protein. Among 300,000 to 400,000 distinct CDR3 sequences listed, around 17% were seen once. This sample was shared with a second study, whose subject was T cells in Graves' hyperthyroidism and ophthalmopathy.

The sequence was obtained from a man between 40 and 49 years old with Graves disease. The sample here was peripheral blood mononuclear cells (PBMCs), taken at new diagnosis, from a patient treated with antithyroid drugs.

In DNA, the CDR3 is TGTGCCATCACAGACGGTTATGGCTACACCTTC. Amino acids: CAITDGYGYTF. The chain is built from TRBV10-3 and TRBJ1-2, with D unclear. The CDR3 is 11 residues long. V gave up 7 bases and J gave up 5 bases, with 8 bases separating them. Germline CDR1 is ENHRY and CDR2 is SYGVKD.